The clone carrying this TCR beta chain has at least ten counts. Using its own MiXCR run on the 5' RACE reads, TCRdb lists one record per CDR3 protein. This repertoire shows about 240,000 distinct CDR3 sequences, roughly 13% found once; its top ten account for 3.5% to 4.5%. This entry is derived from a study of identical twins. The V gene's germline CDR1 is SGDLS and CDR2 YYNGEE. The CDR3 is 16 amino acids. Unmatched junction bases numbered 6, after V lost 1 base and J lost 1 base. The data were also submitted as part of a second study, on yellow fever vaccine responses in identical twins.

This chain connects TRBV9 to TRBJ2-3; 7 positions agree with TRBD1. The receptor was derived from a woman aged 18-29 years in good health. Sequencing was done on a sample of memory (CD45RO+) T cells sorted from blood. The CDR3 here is CASSVRRGGGTDTQYF. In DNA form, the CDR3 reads TGTGCCAGCAGCGTAAGAAGAGGGGGCGGCACAGATACGCAGTATTTT.